The rows below give T cell receptor beta chains drawn from one sample of a study of CD8 T cells in ankylosing spondylitis. TCRdb reanalysed the 5' RACE reads using MiXCR and keeps one entry per CDR3 protein. The table lists under 550,000 distinct CDR3 sequences, 25% to 30% of them singletons. Sequencing was performed on blood, either unsorted or a sorted T cell fraction (not recorded which). These receptors originate from a male donor with ankylosing spondylitis. CDR3s include the opening cysteine and the closing phenylalanine or tryptophan. The D gene is left open where the match is weak. Clone size is given for some rows only: seen once, a few or many times, or a class if the clone is expanded.

v_gene	j_gene	abundance	d_gene	CDR3nt	CDR3aa
TRBV3-1	TRBJ2-2	NA	NA	TGTGCCAGCAGCCACGGACACATTAACACCGGGGAGCTGTTTTTT	CASSHGHINTGELFF
TRBV20-1	TRBJ2-3	few	TRBD1	TGCAGTGCTAGGTCGTGGGACAGGGGCACAGATACGCAGTATTTT	CSARSWDRGTDTQYF
TRBV7-2	TRBJ1-6	NA	NA	TGTGCCAGCAGCTTGGGGGTGGAGAATTCACCCCTCCACTTT	CASSLGVENSPLHF
TRBV7-2	TRBJ1-2	NA	NA	TGTGCCAGCAGCTTAGACAGGGCCACCTATGGCTACACCTTC	CASSLDRATYGYTF
TRBV20-1	TRBJ2-1	once	NA	TGCAGTGCCGGCCCCCAGGCTGGGGGCTACAATGAGCAGTTCTTC	CSAGPQAGGYNEQFF
TRBV11-2	TRBJ2-1	NA	TRBD2	TGTGCCAGCAGCTTACTCTCGTCCCGGACTAGCGGGAGGGCTCTTAATGAGCAGTTCTTC	CASSLLSSRTSGRALNEQFF
TRBV6-6	TRBJ1-2	NA	NA	TGTGCCAGCAGATCCGGGACTTCCTATGGCTACACCTTC	CASRSGTSYGYTF
TRBV5-5	TRBJ2-7	NA	TRBD1	TGTGCCAGCAGCGCCGGGACAGGACCCTACGAGCAGTACTTC	CASSAGTGPYEQYF
TRBV27	TRBJ1-2	NA	TRBD1	TGTGCCAGCAGTTTACTTCGGGACAGCGAGATACCCTATGGCTACACCTTC	CASSLLRDSEIPYGYTF
TRBV20-1	TRBJ1-4	NA	TRBD1	TGCAGTGTTACGACAGGGGGCGACGAAAAACTGTTTTTT	CSVTTGGDEKLFF
TRBV2	TRBJ2-2	NA	TRBD2	TGTGCCAGCACATTACTTATAGCGGGAGGGTCCGGGGAGCTGTTTTTT	CASTLLIAGGSGELFF
TRBV20-1	TRBJ2-7	NA	TRBD1	TGCAGTGCTAGAGCACCGGGACAGACCTACGAGCAGTACTTC	CSARAPGQTYEQYF
TRBV24-1	TRBJ2-2	once	NA	TGTGCCACCAGTGATTTTGGGGTAACATTCACCGGGGAGCTGTTTTTT	CATSDFGVTFTGELFF
TRBV7-2	TRBJ2-1	many	NA	TGTGCCAGCAGCCCAGGGGCGGGATTCTACAATGAGCAGTTCTTC	CASSPGAGFYNEQFF
TRBV19	TRBJ2-1	NA	NA	TGTGCCAGTAGTATTGTCTCGGCTAGCACTGAGCAGTTCTTC	CASSIVSASTEQFF
TRBV24-1	TRBJ1-5	NA	TRBD1	TGTGCCACCAGTGATTCGACCGGGACAGATCAGCCCCAGCATTTT	CATSDSTGTDQPQHF
TRBV5-1	TRBJ2-2	NA	TRBD2	TGCGCCAGCAGCTTCCGACTAGCGGACACCGGGGAGCTGTTTTTT	CASSFRLADTGELFF
TRBV6-2/TRBV6-3	TRBJ2-7	NA	TRBD2	TGTGCCAGCAGTTACCGGAGCGGGAGGGCCTCCTACGAGCAGTACTTC	CASSYRSGRASYEQYF
TRBV5-1	TRBJ2-5	few	TRBD1	TGCGCCAGCAGCTTGGGATGGGACAGGCAAGAGACCCAGTACTTC	CASSLGWDRQETQYF
TRBV10-3	TRBJ2-2	NA	TRBD2	TGTGCCATCAAAAGGGGAATAGCGGGAGGGGCGAACACCGGGGAGCTGTTTTTT	CAIKRGIAGGANTGELFF
TRBV10-2	TRBJ1-5	many	NA	TGCGCCAGCAGTGTCCCGAATCAGCCCCAGCATTTT	CASSVPNQPQHF
TRBV7-9	TRBJ2-5	few	NA	TGTGCCAGCAGGTCCTTGGCAGGACTACAAGAGACCCAGTACTTC	CASRSLAGLQETQYF
TRBV11-2	TRBJ2-4	NA	NA	TGTGCCAGCAGCTTAGATGTAGTGGGAGTTAACTACTTC	CASSLDVVGVNYF
TRBV14	TRBJ2-2	NA	NA	TGTGCCAGCAGAAGAACGAACACCGGGGAGCTGTTTTTT	CASRRTNTGELFF
TRBV24-1	TRBJ2-3	few	NA	TGTGCCACCAGTGACAGTCCCGGGACCCCGGAACGGGTTACGCAGTATTTT	CATSDSPGTPERVTQYF
TRBV12-3/TRBV12-4	TRBJ2-3	NA	NA	TGTGCCAGCAGTAAACGGGGCACCGGGGATACGCAGTATTTT	CASSKRGTGDTQYF
TRBV11-2	TRBJ2-1	few	NA	TGTGCCAGCAGCTTAGATGTTGGCAGGCTCGATGAGCAGTTCTTC	CASSLDVGRLDEQFF
TRBV11-1	TRBJ2-5	many	NA	TGTGCCAGCAGCCACTACGGCGAGACCCAGTACTTC	CASSHYGETQYF
TRBV2	TRBJ1-3	few	NA	TGTGCCAGCAGTGAACAGGGGCCGATCTCTGGAAACACCATATATTTT	CASSEQGPISGNTIYF
TRBV29-1	TRBJ2-1	few	TRBD1	TGCAGCGTTGAGCCGGGACAGGGGGACACCTACAATGAGCAGTTCTTC	CSVEPGQGDTYNEQFF
TRBV21-1	TRBJ2-1	NA	NA	TGTGCCAGCAGCAAGGGAGACTGTACCTCCTACAATGAGCAGTTCTTC	CASSKGDCTSYNEQFF
TRBV7-8	TRBJ1-1	few	TRBD1	TGTGCCAGCAGCGTTCTGACAGGGGGAACTGAAGCTTTCTTT	CASSVLTGGTEAFF
TRBV7-9	TRBJ2-1	NA	TRBD2	TGTGCCAGCAGCTCTACTAGCGGGAGACACAATGAGCAGTTCTTC	CASSSTSGRHNEQFF
TRBV7-9	TRBJ2-1	few	TRBD2	TGTGCCAGCAGCTCGTGGACTAGCGGGAGGGCCGGGAATGAGCAGTTCTTC	CASSSWTSGRAGNEQFF
TRBV6-5	TRBJ1-3	NA	NA	TGTGCCAGCAGTTACTCCCAGATCTCTGGAAACACCATATATTTT	CASSYSQISGNTIYF
TRBV20-1	TRBJ2-2	NA	NA	TGCAGTGCGCCGGTACAGGGGAACACCGGGGAGCTGTTTTTT	CSAPVQGNTGELFF
TRBV25-1	TRBJ2-5	few	NA	TGTGCCAGCAGTGAATTCGATACCCAGTACTTC	CASSEFDTQYF
TRBV29-1	TRBJ1-2	once	NA	TGCAGCGTCGATACAGGGTCGGACTATGGCTACACCTTC	CSVDTGSDYGYTF
TRBV24-1	TRBJ2-1	NA	TRBD1	TGTGCCACCCGGGACAGGGTCTACAATGAGCAGTTCTTC	CATRDRVYNEQFF
TRBV20-1	TRBJ2-3	NA	NA	TGCAGTGCTAGAGGCGGGGCCCGGGCCCCAGATACGCAGTATTTT	CSARGGARAPDTQYF
TRBV29-1	TRBJ1-2	few	TRBD1	TGCAGCGTTGAAGGGACAGGTGGCTACACCTTC	CSVEGTGGYTF
TRBV27	TRBJ2-5	NA	NA	TGTGCCAGCAGGCGCCCCCGGGAAGGCGAGACCCAGTACTTC	CASRRPREGETQYF
TRBV7-9	TRBJ2-1	NA	TRBD1	TGTGCCAGCAGCTTAGATGGGACAGGGGGCGTCGATGAGCAGTTCTTC	CASSLDGTGGVDEQFF
TRBV2	TRBJ1-3	NA	TRBD1	TGTGCCAGCAGCGCCCCGGGACAGGTCGCCGGAAACACCATATATTTT	CASSAPGQVAGNTIYF
TRBV10-3	TRBJ1-3	NA	TRBD1	TGTGCCATCAGGGGACAGACCTCTGGAAACACCATATATTTT	CAIRGQTSGNTIYF
TRBV25-1	TRBJ1-2	NA	NA	TGTGCCAGCAGTGCGACAGGAGCTGGGGGCTACACCTTC	CASSATGAGGYTF
TRBV5-1	TRBJ2-7	NA	NA	TGCGCCAGCAGCTTGTCCCACTCGTCCTACGAGCAGTACTTC	CASSLSHSSYEQYF
TRBV18	TRBJ2-7	NA	TRBD2	TGTGCCAGCTCACGACCGGGACTAGCGGTTTCCTACGAGCAGTACTTC	CASSRPGLAVSYEQYF
TRBV29-1	TRBJ2-1	few	TRBD2	TGCAGCGCCGAAATACTAGCGGGAATCTCCTACAATGAGCAGTTCTTC	CSAEILAGISYNEQFF
TRBV20-1	TRBJ1-1	NA	TRBD1	TGCAGTGCTAGACCGGGACAGGGGGCCGGGGACACTGAAGCTTTCTTT	CSARPGQGAGDTEAFF
TRBV20-1	TRBJ2-7	NA	NA	TGCAGTGCTACCTACGGCACCACCTACGAGCAGTACTTC	CSATYGTTYEQYF
TRBV5-1	TRBJ2-1	many	TRBD2	TGCGCCAGCAGCCCCACCGGGACTAGCGGGGGAAATGAGCAGTTCTTC	CASSPTGTSGGNEQFF
TRBV14	TRBJ2-3	NA	NA	TGTGCCAGCAGCCCCTCCCGGGGGAGGCCATCGACAGATACGCAGTATTTT	CASSPSRGRPSTDTQYF
TRBV7-8	TRBJ2-1	NA	NA	TGTGCCAGCAGCTTAGTAACTATCTACAATGAGCAGTTCTTC	CASSLVTIYNEQFF
TRBV29-1	TRBJ2-1	few	TRBD2	TGCAGCGTTGATCCCGGGACTAGCGGGACCCTCTACAATGAGCAGTTCTTC	CSVDPGTSGTLYNEQFF
TRBV18	TRBJ1-1	NA	NA	TGTGCCAGCTCACCCGTAACCGGATCGAACACTGAAGCTTTCTTT	CASSPVTGSNTEAFF
TRBV3-1	TRBJ2-1	NA	NA	TGTGCCAGCAGCCAAGCCCCTAGCGTGAGGAACAATGAGCAGTTCTTC	CASSQAPSVRNNEQFF
TRBV7-6	TRBJ1-1	NA	TRBD1	TGTGCCAGCAGCCCCCGAGGGACAGGATTGAACACTGAAGCTTTCTTT	CASSPRGTGLNTEAFF
TRBV20-1	TRBJ2-1	few	TRBD2	TGCAGTGCTAGAGTTAGCGGGAGACCGCCCCCCTACAATGAGCAGTTCTTC	CSARVSGRPPPYNEQFF
TRBV29-1	TRBJ2-1	few	TRBD1	TGCAGCGCCGATGCCCCGACAGGGTGGAATGAGCAGTTCTTC	CSADAPTGWNEQFF